This record concerns one T cell receptor (beta chain) sequence. The sample belongs to a study of blood T cell repertoires in COVID-19. Overall study context: Specimens from acute and convalescent COVID-19 originated in the United States, Italy and Spain. Sample material is recorded as cDNA or gDNA derived from T cells, B-cell-depleted T cells, or PBMCs.

Authors' methods: The authors estimated nucleated cell counts from reference gene primer amplification. The assay was immunoSEQ multiplex PCR, and TCRdb's table has in-frame clones only and misses some. V, J and clone size are taken as reported in that table, and D and trimming were inferred from the DNA itself. The top ten hold approximately 0.5% of the sample, which has 150,000 to 200,000 clones, more than 80% seen once. V shed 4 bases and J 7 bases; nucleotides not matched to a gene: 9. Germline loops: CDR1 SGHKS, CDR2 YYEKEE (reference sequence). This CDR3 is 16 amino acids long. V and J are TRBV5-5 and TRBJ2-4; TRBD2 matches at 12 bases. Sequenced: peripheral blood. This TCR was recovered from a man aged 50 to 59 with acute or convalescent COVID-19. The CDR3 DNA reads TGTGCCAGCAGCCCCCGACTAGCGGGAGTGGAGAACATTCAGTACTTC. Protein sequence: CASSPRLAGVENIQYF. The complete variable domain, with remaining parts taken from reference TRBV5-5 and TRBJ2-4, reads DAGVTQSPTHLIKTRGQQVTLRCSPISGHKSVSWYQQVLGQGPQFIFQYYEKEERGRGNFPDRFSARQFPNYSSELNVNALLLGDSALYLCASSPRLAGVENIQYFGAGTRLSVL.